The entry that follows covers one TCR beta chain sequence. The data are from a study of blood T cell repertoires in COVID-19. Study at large: Collection of acute and convalescent COVID-19 samples took place in the United States, Italy and Spain. T cells, B-cell-depleted T cells, or PBMCs supplied cDNA or gDNA.

Per the original data handling: Scientists estimated how many nucleated cells there were by amplifying reference gene primers. Profiled with immunoSEQ multiplex PCR; TCRdb holds only in-frame clones, not every one. V, J and clone size were drawn from that table, and D and trimming were deduced from the DNA. Of about 110,000 clones listed, around 90% are singletons. Germline V CDR1 and CDR2: MNHNS, SASEGT. V dropped 0 bases and J dropped 5; count of bases not matched to a gene: 8. The CDR3 runs 17 residues. The chain is built from TRBV6-1 and TRBJ2-2; 8 bases align to TRBD1. This sequence originates from a human donor in a cohort sampled during active COVID-19. Sequencing used peripheral blood. The CDR3 region is CASSEAVWTGRTGELFF. The CDR3 region has the DNA TGTGCCAGCAGTGAAGCTGTGTGGACAGGGCGAACCGGGGAGCTGTTTTTT.